The rows below give T cell receptor beta chains drawn from one sample of a study of cytomegalovirus exposure and HLA in healthy donors. Clones were sequenced by immunoSEQ multiplex PCR, and TCRdb holds only the in-frame ones, with some missing. This table has about 140,000 clones, nearly 70% appearing once. The sequencing sample was made of PBMCs. The receptors were sampled from a young man in good health and CMV-seropositive. Each CDR3 is given with its conserved first and last residue. D genes are given only for firm matches. Clone size appears in some rows only: once, few, many, or a class for an expanded clone.

d_call: TRBD1
j_call: TRBJ1-2
clone_size: NA
v_call: TRBV6-5
cdr3_aa: CASSYWAGGSHGYTF
cdr3_nt: TGTGCCAGCAGTTACTGGGCAGGGGGCAGTCATGGCTACACCTTC

d_call: NA
j_call: TRBJ1-3
clone_size: NA
v_call: TRBV7-9
cdr3_aa: CASSGGYSGNTIYF
cdr3_nt: TGTGCCAGCAGTGGAGGGTACTCTGGAAACACCATATATTTT

d_call: TRBD2
j_call: TRBJ2-5
clone_size: NA
v_call: TRBV20-1
cdr3_aa: CGASGNGGRNF
cdr3_nt: TGCGGTGCTAGTGGAAATGGCGGGAGGAACTTC

d_call: NA
j_call: TRBJ2-7
clone_size: once
v_call: TRBV6-5
cdr3_aa: CASSYSQASWYEQYF
cdr3_nt: TGTGCCAGCAGTTACTCTCAGGCGAGTTGGTACGAGCAGTACTTC

d_call: NA
j_call: TRBJ1-1
clone_size: few
v_call: TRBV11-3
cdr3_aa: CASSLTWGAEAFF
cdr3_nt: TGTGCCAGCAGCTTAACATGGGGGGCTGAAGCTTTCTTT

d_call: NA
j_call: TRBJ1-2
clone_size: NA
v_call: TRBV19
cdr3_aa: CASSIDEANSDGYTF
cdr3_nt: TGTGCCAGTAGTATAGATGAGGCCAATTCGGATGGCTACACCTTC

d_call: NA
j_call: TRBJ2-3
clone_size: NA
v_call: TRBV6-1
cdr3_aa: CADKENTDTQYF
cdr3_nt: TGTGCAGATAAGGAGAACACAGATACGCAGTATTTT

d_call: NA
j_call: TRBJ2-5
clone_size: NA
v_call: TRBV5-1
cdr3_aa: CASSSEGETQYF
cdr3_nt: TGCGCCAGCAGCTCGGAGGGGGAGACCCAGTACTTC

d_call: NA
j_call: TRBJ1-1
clone_size: NA
v_call: TRBV7-2
cdr3_aa: CASSLQGLDTEAFF
cdr3_nt: TGTGCCAGCAGCCTACAGGGTTTGGACACTGAAGCTTTCTTT

d_call: NA
j_call: TRBJ2-1
clone_size: NA
v_call: TRBV7-3
cdr3_aa: CASSSTSDVAEQFF
cdr3_nt: TGTGCCAGCAGCTCTACGTCAGACGTAGCTGAGCAGTTCTTC

d_call: NA
j_call: TRBJ2-7
clone_size: NA
v_call: TRBV18
cdr3_aa: CASSPPARSSYEQYF
cdr3_nt: TGTGCCAGCTCACCACCAGCAAGGAGCTCCTACGAGCAGTACTTC

d_call: NA
j_call: TRBJ1-4
clone_size: once
v_call: TRBV5-8
cdr3_aa: CASSLQGYEKLFF
cdr3_nt: TGTGCCAGCAGCTTGCAGGGGTACGAAAAACTGTTTTTT

d_call: TRBD1
j_call: TRBJ2-1
clone_size: NA
v_call: TRBV19
cdr3_aa: CASSRDRGYNEQFF
cdr3_nt: TGTGCCAGTAGTCGGGACAGGGGTTACAATGAGCAGTTCTTC

d_call: TRBD1
j_call: TRBJ2-7
clone_size: NA
v_call: TRBV30
cdr3_aa: CAWNKGTGDEQYF
cdr3_nt: TGTGCCTGGAACAAAGGGACAGGCGACGAGCAGTACTTC

d_call: NA
j_call: TRBJ2-7
clone_size: NA
v_call: TRBV6-6
cdr3_aa: CASTGNSYEQYF
cdr3_nt: TGTGCCAGCACAGGGAATTCCTACGAGCAGTACTTC

d_call: NA
j_call: TRBJ1-4
clone_size: few
v_call: TRBV28
cdr3_aa: CASSTSTGDEKLFF
cdr3_nt: NA

d_call: TRBD2
j_call: TRBJ2-7
clone_size: NA
v_call: TRBV5-1
cdr3_aa: CASSSRPLSGRADEQYF
cdr3_nt: TGCGCCAGCAGCTCCCGGCCCCTTAGCGGGAGGGCCGACGAGCAGTACTTC

d_call: TRBD2
j_call: TRBJ2-2
clone_size: once
v_call: TRBV7-3
cdr3_aa: CASSLRGSGELFF
cdr3_nt: TGTGCCAGCAGCCTGCGGGGGAGCGGGGAGCTGTTTTTT

d_call: NA
j_call: TRBJ2-1
clone_size: NA
v_call: TRBV30
cdr3_aa: CAWRGRGGPNNEQFF
cdr3_nt: TGTGCCTGGAGAGGGCGCGGCGGGCCTAACAATGAGCAGTTCTTC

d_call: NA
j_call: TRBJ2-5
clone_size: NA
v_call: TRBV11-3
cdr3_aa: CASSPGGAGTRETQYF
cdr3_nt: TGTGCCAGCAGCCCAGGAGGGGCAGGGACCAGGGAGACCCAGTACTTC

d_call: TRBD1
j_call: TRBJ1-1
clone_size: NA
v_call: TRBV29-1
cdr3_aa: CSVEIGRGYAFF
cdr3_nt: TGCAGCGTTGAAATAGGCAGGGGGTATGCTTTCTTT

d_call: NA
j_call: TRBJ2-2
clone_size: NA
v_call: TRBV10-3
cdr3_aa: CAISDSIGLGHSNTGELFF
cdr3_nt: TGTGCCATCAGTGATAGCATCGGTCTGGGACACTCGAACACCGGGGAGCTGTTTTTT

d_call: NA
j_call: TRBJ2-5
clone_size: NA
v_call: TRBV28
cdr3_aa: CASRSGGNGLRIQETQYF
cdr3_nt: TGTGCCAGCAGATCGGGCGGGAATGGGCTGCGAATACAAGAGACCCAGTACTTC

d_call: NA
j_call: TRBJ2-7
clone_size: NA
v_call: TRBV30
cdr3_aa: CAWSNSRGSYEQYF
cdr3_nt: TGTGCCTGGAGTAACAGCCGGGGCTCCTACGAGCAGTACTTC

d_call: NA
j_call: TRBJ1-5
clone_size: NA
v_call: TRBV6-5
cdr3_aa: CASVRNTGPQHF
cdr3_nt: TGTGCCAGCGTCAGGAACACGGGACCCCAGCATTTT

d_call: NA
j_call: TRBJ1-5
clone_size: NA
v_call: TRBV6-1
cdr3_aa: CATWIGGEPQHF
cdr3_nt: TGTGCCACCTGGATCGGCGGGGAGCCCCAGCATTTT

d_call: TRBD1
j_call: TRBJ1-1
clone_size: NA
v_call: TRBV5-8
cdr3_aa: CASSLTLGTGGNIYTEAFF
cdr3_nt: TGTGCCAGCAGCTTGACCCTAGGGACAGGGGGCAATATTTACACTGAAGCTTTCTTT

d_call: TRBD2
j_call: TRBJ2-1
clone_size: NA
v_call: TRBV11-3
cdr3_aa: CASSSPWTSGNYNEQFF
cdr3_nt: TGTGCCAGCAGCTCACCCTGGACTAGCGGGAATTACAATGAGCAGTTCTTC

d_call: TRBD1
j_call: TRBJ1-1
clone_size: NA
v_call: TRBV6-4
cdr3_aa: CASSPTGGWTEAFF
cdr3_nt: TGTGCCAGCAGTCCTACAGGGGGGTGGACTGAAGCTTTCTTT

d_call: TRBD1
j_call: TRBJ2-7
clone_size: NA
v_call: TRBV6-1
cdr3_aa: CASEGQGASYEQYF
cdr3_nt: TGTGCCAGCGAAGGACAGGGGGCCTCCTACGAGCAGTACTTC

d_call: NA
j_call: TRBJ2-1
clone_size: NA
v_call: TRBV5-1
cdr3_aa: CASSPEKLVNEQFF
cdr3_nt: TGCGCCAGCAGCCCTGAGAAACTAGTGAATGAGCAGTTCTTC

d_call: TRBD2
j_call: TRBJ2-3
clone_size: NA
v_call: TRBV5-4
cdr3_aa: CASSLTGGGIDTQYF
cdr3_nt: TGTGCCAGCAGCCTCACCGGGGGAGGGATAGATACGCAGTATTTT

d_call: TRBD1
j_call: TRBJ1-3
clone_size: few
v_call: TRBV11-2
cdr3_aa: CASSQQGGSGNTIYF
cdr3_nt: TGTGCCAGCAGCCAGCAAGGGGGCAGTGGAAACACCATATATTTT

d_call: TRBD1
j_call: TRBJ1-5
clone_size: NA
v_call: TRBV5-1
cdr3_aa: CASSPGTDYNQPQHF
cdr3_nt: TGCGCCAGCAGCCCCGGGACAGACTACAATCAGCCCCAGCATTTT

d_call: NA
j_call: TRBJ1-1
clone_size: few
v_call: TRBV30
cdr3_aa: CAWSARVNTEAFF
cdr3_nt: TGTGCCTGGAGTGCCAGGGTGAACACTGAAGCTTTCTTT

d_call: NA
j_call: TRBJ1-2
clone_size: few
v_call: TRBV1
cdr3_aa: CASSQLPFTEANYGYTF
cdr3_nt: TGCGCCAGCAGCCAATTACCCTTCACAGAAGCTAACTATGGCTACACCTTC

d_call: NA
j_call: TRBJ2-7
clone_size: NA
v_call: TRBV18
cdr3_aa: CASSQIPHGDEQYF
cdr3_nt: TGTGCCAGCTCCCAGATACCACACGGGGACGAGCAGTACTTC

d_call: TRBD1
j_call: TRBJ2-7
clone_size: NA
v_call: TRBV9
cdr3_aa: CASSAGQGPSFGQYF
cdr3_nt: TGTGCCAGCAGCGCCGGACAGGGGCCCTCCTTTGGGCAGTACTTC

d_call: TRBD2
j_call: TRBJ2-1
clone_size: NA
v_call: TRBV28
cdr3_aa: CASSPLAGGNNEQFF
cdr3_nt: TGTGCCAGCAGTCCTCTAGCGGGAGGCAACAATGAGCAGTTCTTC

d_call: TRBD1
j_call: TRBJ1-2
clone_size: NA
v_call: TRBV28
cdr3_aa: CASFLQGARGYTF
cdr3_nt: TGTGCCAGCTTCCTTCAGGGGGCGCGGGGCTACACCTTC

d_call: NA
j_call: TRBJ2-7
clone_size: NA
v_call: TRBV28
cdr3_aa: CASSKQTGLYEQYF
cdr3_nt: TGTGCCAGCAGTAAACAGACAGGACTCTACGAGCAGTACTTC

d_call: NA
j_call: TRBJ1-5
clone_size: NA
v_call: TRBV28
cdr3_aa: CASSSPDSQPQHF
cdr3_nt: TGTGCCAGCAGTTCCCCCGATAGTCAGCCCCAGCATTTT

d_call: NA
j_call: TRBJ2-5
clone_size: NA
v_call: TRBV5-1
cdr3_aa: CASSLAMASQETQYF
cdr3_nt: TGCGCCAGCAGCCTCGCGATGGCTAGCCAAGAGACCCAGTACTTC

d_call: TRBD1
j_call: TRBJ1-5
clone_size: NA
v_call: TRBV5-5
cdr3_aa: CASSSQTGDQPQHF
cdr3_nt: TGTGCCAGCAGCTCTCAAACAGGGGATCAGCCCCAGCATTTT

d_call: TRBD2
j_call: TRBJ2-3
clone_size: NA
v_call: TRBV28
cdr3_aa: CASSLVLAGTDTQYF
cdr3_nt: TGTGCCAGCAGTTTAGTACTAGCGGGCACAGATACGCAGTATTTT

d_call: TRBD1
j_call: TRBJ2-7
clone_size: NA
v_call: TRBV10-3
cdr3_aa: CAISESGQATYEQYF
cdr3_nt: TGTGCCATCAGTGAGTCGGGACAGGCGACCTACGAGCAGTACTTC

d_call: TRBD2
j_call: TRBJ2-3
clone_size: NA
v_call: TRBV30
cdr3_aa: CARGTSGFTDTQYF
cdr3_nt: TGTGCCCGGGGGACTAGCGGATTCACAGATACGCAGTATTTT

d_call: NA
j_call: TRBJ1-1
clone_size: few
v_call: TRBV6-5
cdr3_aa: CASSYSAAMNTEAFF
cdr3_nt: TGTGCCAGCAGTTACTCTGCAGCGATGAACACTGAAGCTTTCTTT

d_call: TRBD1
j_call: TRBJ1-4
clone_size: few
v_call: TRBV18
cdr3_aa: CASSLIPGQGDEKLFF
cdr3_nt: TGTGCCAGCTCACTGATTCCGGGACAGGGAGATGAAAAACTGTTTTTT

d_call: NA
j_call: TRBJ1-5
clone_size: NA
v_call: TRBV12-5
cdr3_aa: CASGLVLNQPQHF
cdr3_nt: TGTGCTAGTGGTTTGGTACTTAATCAGCCCCAGCATTTT

d_call: TRBD2
j_call: TRBJ2-5
clone_size: NA
v_call: TRBV10-2
cdr3_aa: CASSGYGLAVQETQYF
cdr3_nt: TGCGCCAGCAGTGGATATGGACTAGCGGTTCAAGAGACCCAGTACTTC

d_call: NA
j_call: TRBJ2-5
clone_size: NA
v_call: TRBV5-8
cdr3_aa: CASSLEGLRETQYF
cdr3_nt: TGTGCCAGCAGCTTGGAAGGACTCCGAGAGACCCAGTACTTC

d_call: NA
j_call: TRBJ2-1
clone_size: NA
v_call: TRBV19
cdr3_aa: CASTQPGVSNEQFF
cdr3_nt: TGTGCCAGTACCCAACCCGGGGTTTCCAATGAGCAGTTCTTC

d_call: TRBD1
j_call: TRBJ1-2
clone_size: few
v_call: TRBV15
cdr3_aa: CATSRDLGQGAMGGYTF
cdr3_nt: TGTGCCACCAGCAGAGATTTGGGACAGGGAGCGATGGGAGGCTACACCTTC

d_call: NA
j_call: TRBJ1-1
clone_size: NA
v_call: TRBV5-4
cdr3_aa: CASSLAGMNTEAFF
cdr3_nt: TGTGCCAGCAGCTTGGCCGGGATGAACACTGAAGCTTTCTTT

d_call: TRBD2
j_call: TRBJ2-7
clone_size: NA
v_call: TRBV6-6
cdr3_aa: CASRPSGGSYEQYF
cdr3_nt: TGTGCCAGCAGACCCTCGGGGGGATCCTACGAGCAGTACTTC

d_call: NA
j_call: TRBJ1-2
clone_size: NA
v_call: TRBV28
cdr3_aa: CASSPPLYLLEVAGYTF
cdr3_nt: TGTGCCAGCAGTCCCCCCCTTTACCTATTGGAGGTGGCTGGCTACACCTTC

d_call: TRBD2
j_call: TRBJ2-7
clone_size: NA
v_call: TRBV5-6
cdr3_aa: CASSFPGLADYEQYF
cdr3_nt: TGTGCCAGCAGCTTTCCGGGACTAGCGGACTACGAGCAGTACTTC

d_call: TRBD2
j_call: TRBJ2-7
clone_size: NA
v_call: TRBV9
cdr3_aa: CASSVSGAGREQYF
cdr3_nt: TGTGCCAGCAGCGTAAGCGGGGCGGGACGCGAGCAGTACTTC

d_call: NA
j_call: TRBJ2-7
clone_size: NA
v_call: TRBV19
cdr3_aa: CASSIYGGRSYEQYF
cdr3_nt: TGTGCCAGTAGTATCTACGGGGGAAGGTCCTACGAGCAGTACTTC